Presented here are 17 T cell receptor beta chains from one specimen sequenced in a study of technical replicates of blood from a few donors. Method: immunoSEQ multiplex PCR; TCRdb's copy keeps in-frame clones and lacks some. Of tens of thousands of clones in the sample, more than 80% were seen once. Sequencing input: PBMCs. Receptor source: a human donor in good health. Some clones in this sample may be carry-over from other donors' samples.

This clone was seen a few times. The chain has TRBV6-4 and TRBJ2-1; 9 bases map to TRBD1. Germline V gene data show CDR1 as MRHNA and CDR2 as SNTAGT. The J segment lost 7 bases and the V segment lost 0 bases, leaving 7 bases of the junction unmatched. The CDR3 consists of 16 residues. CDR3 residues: CASSDSPGQGGNEQFF. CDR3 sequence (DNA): TGTGCCAGCAGTGACTCCCCGGGACAGGGTGGTAATGAGCAGTTCTTC.

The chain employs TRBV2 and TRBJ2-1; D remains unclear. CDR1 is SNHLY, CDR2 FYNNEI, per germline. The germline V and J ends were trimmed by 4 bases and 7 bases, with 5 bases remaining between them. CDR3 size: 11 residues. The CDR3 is CASSAFNEQFF. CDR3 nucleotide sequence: TGTGCCAGCAGTGCCTTTAATGAGCAGTTCTTC.

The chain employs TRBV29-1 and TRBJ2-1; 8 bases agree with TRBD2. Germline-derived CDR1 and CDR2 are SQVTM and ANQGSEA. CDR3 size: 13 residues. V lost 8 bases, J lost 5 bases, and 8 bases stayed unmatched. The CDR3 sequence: CSSASGYNNEQFF. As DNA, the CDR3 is TGCAGCTCCGCTAGCGGGTACAACAATGAGCAGTTCTTC.

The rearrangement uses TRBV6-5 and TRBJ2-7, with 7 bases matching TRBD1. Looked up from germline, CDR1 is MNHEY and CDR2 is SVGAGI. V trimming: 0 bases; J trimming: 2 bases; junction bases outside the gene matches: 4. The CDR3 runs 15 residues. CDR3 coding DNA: TGTGCCAGCAGTTACTCGTTTGGACAGGCCTACGAGCAGTACTTC. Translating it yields CASSYSFGQAYEQYF.

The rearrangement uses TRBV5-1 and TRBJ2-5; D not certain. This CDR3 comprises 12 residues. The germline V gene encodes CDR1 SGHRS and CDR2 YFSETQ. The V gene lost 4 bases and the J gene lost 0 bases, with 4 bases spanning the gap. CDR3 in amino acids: CASSTDQETQYF. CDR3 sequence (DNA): TGCGCCAGCAGCACAGACCAAGAGACCCAGTACTTC.

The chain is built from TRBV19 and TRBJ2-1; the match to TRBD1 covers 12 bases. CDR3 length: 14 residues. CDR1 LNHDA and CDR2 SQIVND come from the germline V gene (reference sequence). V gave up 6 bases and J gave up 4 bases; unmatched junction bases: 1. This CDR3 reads CASRGQGAYNEQFF. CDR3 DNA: TGTGCCAGTAGGGGACAGGGGGCGTACAATGAGCAGTTCTTC.

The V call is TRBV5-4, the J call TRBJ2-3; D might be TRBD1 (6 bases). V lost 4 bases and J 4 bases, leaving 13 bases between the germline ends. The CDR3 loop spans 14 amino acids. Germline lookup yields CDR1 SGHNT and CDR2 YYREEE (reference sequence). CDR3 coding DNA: TGTGCCAGCAGCAGGGGGTCCTATTCAGATACGCAGTATTTT. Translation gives CASSRGSYSDTQYF.

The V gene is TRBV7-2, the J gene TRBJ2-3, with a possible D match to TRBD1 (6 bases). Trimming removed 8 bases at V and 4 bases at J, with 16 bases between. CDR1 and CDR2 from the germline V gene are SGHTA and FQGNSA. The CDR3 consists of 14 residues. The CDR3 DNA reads TGTGCCAGCGGTAGGGGGATGTTCGCAGATACGCAGTATTTT. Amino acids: CASGRGMFADTQYF. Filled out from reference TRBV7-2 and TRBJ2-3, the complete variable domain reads GAGVSQSPSNKVTEKGKDVELRCDPISGHTALYWYRQSLGQGLEFLIYFQGNSAPDKSGLPSDRFSAERTGGSVSTLTIQRTQQEDSAVYLCASGRGMFADTQYFGPGTRLTVL.

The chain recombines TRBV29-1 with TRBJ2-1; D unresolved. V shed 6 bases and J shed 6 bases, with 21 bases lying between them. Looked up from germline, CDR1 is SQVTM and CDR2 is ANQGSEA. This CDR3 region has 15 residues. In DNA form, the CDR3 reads TGCAGCGTCCGACGGAAAAGCGATAGTTTCAATGAGCAGTTCTTC. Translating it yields CSVRRKSDSFNEQFF.

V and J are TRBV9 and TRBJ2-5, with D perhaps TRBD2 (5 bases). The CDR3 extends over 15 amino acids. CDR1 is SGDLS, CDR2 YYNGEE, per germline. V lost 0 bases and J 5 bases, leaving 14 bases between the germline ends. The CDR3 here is CASSVGWEPRETQYF. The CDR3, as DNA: TGTGCCAGCAGCGTAGGCTGGGAGCCGCGCGAGACCCAGTACTTC.

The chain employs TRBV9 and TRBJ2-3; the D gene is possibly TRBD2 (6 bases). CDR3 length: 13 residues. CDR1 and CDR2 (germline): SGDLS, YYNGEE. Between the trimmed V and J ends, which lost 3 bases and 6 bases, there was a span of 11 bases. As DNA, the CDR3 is TGTGCCAGCAGCGGCGGTGGGGGGGATACGCAGTATTTT. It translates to CASSGGGGDTQYF.

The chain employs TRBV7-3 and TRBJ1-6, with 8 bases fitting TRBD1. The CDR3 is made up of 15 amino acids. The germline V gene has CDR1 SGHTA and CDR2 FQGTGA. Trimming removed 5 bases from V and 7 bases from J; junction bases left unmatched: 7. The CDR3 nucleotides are TGTGCCAGCAGCACTGGACAGGGCCTCAATTCACCCCTCCACTTT. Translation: CASSTGQGLNSPLHF. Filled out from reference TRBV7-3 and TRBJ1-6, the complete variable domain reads GAGVSQTPSNKVTEKGKYVELRCDPISGHTALYWYRQSLGQGPEFLIYFQGTGAADDSGLPNDRFFAVRPEGSVSTLKIQRTERGDSAVYLCASSTGQGLNSPLHFGNGTRLTVT.

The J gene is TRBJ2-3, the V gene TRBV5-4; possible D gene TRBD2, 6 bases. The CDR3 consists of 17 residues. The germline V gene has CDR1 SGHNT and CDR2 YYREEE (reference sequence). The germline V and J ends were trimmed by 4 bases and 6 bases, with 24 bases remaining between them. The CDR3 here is CASSHGSASETGDTQYF. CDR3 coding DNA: TGTGCCAGCAGCCACGGGTCGGCTAGCGAGACGGGGGATACGCAGTATTTT.

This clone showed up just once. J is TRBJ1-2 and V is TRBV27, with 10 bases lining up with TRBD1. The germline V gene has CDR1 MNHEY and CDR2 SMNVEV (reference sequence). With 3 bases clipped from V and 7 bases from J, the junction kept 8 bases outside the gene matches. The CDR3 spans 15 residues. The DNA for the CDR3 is TGTGCCAGCAGTTTCGGACAGGGGGTATATCGTGGCTACACCTTC. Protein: CASSFGQGVYRGYTF.

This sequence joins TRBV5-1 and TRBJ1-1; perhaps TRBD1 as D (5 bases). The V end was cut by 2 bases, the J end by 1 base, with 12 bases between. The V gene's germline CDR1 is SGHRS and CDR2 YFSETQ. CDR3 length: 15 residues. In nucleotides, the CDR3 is TGCGCCAGCAGCTTCTTGGTGGGGCAGAACACTGAAGCTTTCTTT. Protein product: CASSFLVGQNTEAFF.

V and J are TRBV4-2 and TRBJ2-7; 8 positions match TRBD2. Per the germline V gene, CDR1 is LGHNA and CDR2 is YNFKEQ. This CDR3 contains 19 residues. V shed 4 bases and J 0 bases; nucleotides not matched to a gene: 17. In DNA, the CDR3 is TGTGCCAGCAGCCTCGGTGCGGGGGGCGACCCCATTTCCTCCTACGAGCAGTACTTC. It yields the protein CASSLGAGGDPISSYEQYF.

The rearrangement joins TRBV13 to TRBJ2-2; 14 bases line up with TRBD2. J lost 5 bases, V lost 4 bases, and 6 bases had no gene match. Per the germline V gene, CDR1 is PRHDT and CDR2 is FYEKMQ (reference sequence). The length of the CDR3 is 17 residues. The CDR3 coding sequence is TGTGCCAGCAGCTCCTGGACTAGCGGGGGGTTAACCGGGGAGCTGTTTTTT. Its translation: CASSSWTSGGLTGELFF.